This T cell receptor beta chain was recorded in a study of blood T cells in healthy people across ages. Primed by a sample-barcoded 5' primer and a J-beta primer mix, a second PCR proceeded for about 7 to 12 cycles. TCRdb recomputed calls from the 5' RACE reads with MiXCR, one row per CDR3 protein. The sample carries approximately 780,000 distinct CDR3 sequences, around 25% recorded once. Germline V gene data show CDR1 as MNHEY and CDR2 as SVGAGI. The CDR3 covers 14 residues. V was trimmed by 2 bases and J by 0 bases, leaving 5 bases between them. This sample also belongs to another study, concerning T cells of mothers and their children. In that study: The people who donated were three healthy Caucasian mothers and their six children.

Sequenced material: blood. This receptor was obtained from a boy aged 5-17 years in good health. The chain has TRBV6-5 and TRBJ2-4; perhaps D is TRBD1 or TRBD2 (5 bases each). The CDR3 DNA follows: TGTGCCAGCAGTTACGGGGGAGCCAAAAACATTCAGTACTTC. Translating gives CASSYGGAKNIQYF.